The sequence of this T cell receptor (beta chain) was determined in a study of blood T cell repertoires in COVID-19 (dated by TCRdb to 2020 to 2021). Describing the broader study: The collaborator samples originated in the United States, Italy and Spain and spanned the acute and convalescent phases of COVID-19. The samples were drawn from two sources: the first 160 participants of the ongoing ImmuneRACE study, and 950 to 1,500 subjects contributed by 6 global collaborators. Where available, HLA class I and class II types were taken from metadata supplied by the sample provider and were not determined by assay-based typing. The sample metadata nearly always contained a de-identified subject ID, COVID-19 status, age in years and sex. The material from the prospective study consisted of cDNA or gDNA derived from T cells, B-cell-depleted T cells, or PBMCs. The dataset comprised deeply sampled blood TCRbeta repertoires from subjects exposed to, actively infected with, or recovered from COVID-19. A freely available public database, intended as a resource for researchers studying the immune response to SARS-CoV-2, is where the repertoires were released. Points the paper makes about the study in general: Clinical and demographic metadata were provided uncurated, with the amount varying by source and participant.

The immunoSEQ Assay, a bias-controlled multiplex PCR, was used to amplify TCRbeta CDR3 regions from genomic DNA. As for how the authors treated the data: The number of nucleated cells in each sample was estimated from the amplification of reference gene primers within the assay. To quantify the absolute abundance of each unique TCRbeta CDR3 rearrangement, sequence reads were collapsed and filtered. For each sample, productive Simpson clonality was calculated as the square root of Simpson's diversity index across productive rearrangements. As stored in TCRdb, this immuneACCESS dataset retains in-frame rearrangements with V and J assigned. A fraction of the clones does not appear; measured against another copy, unresolved V genes explain less than half of the discrepancy, and the remainder lacks a known reason. That table gives V, J and clone size, and the DNA gave D and trimming. The sample contains a few hundred thousand clones, about 88% of them found a single time. The ten largest clones represent roughly 6.7% of the sample.

Concerning this clone: The clone's antigen remains unknown. No per-base quality is available; no much larger clone lies one base away.

Enrolling through a virtual design, the prospective study's participants ranged in age from roughly 18 to 89 years and lived across approximately 25 United States geographic areas. To assign participants to cohorts, the prospective study relied on clinical history that participants themselves reported in a screening survey and a study questionnaire. Exposed participants were defined as having been in contact with someone with a PCR-confirmed or clinician-diagnosed COVID-19 case within 2 weeks of study entry. In the prospective study, mobile phlebotomists collected whole blood, serum and a nasopharyngeal or oropharyngeal swab from each participant. Prospective study participants could optionally give additional blood draws and questionnaires over a 2-month period. Prospective study blood samples were shipped either frozen or at room temperature before DNA extraction. The sample taken for sequencing was PBMCs or T cells enriched from blood (not recorded which). The clonotype comes from a woman between 45 and 65 years old who had been exposed to COVID-19.

The CDR3: CASSQVSPTGTYGYTF. The bases read TGTGCCAGCAGCCAAGTCTCGCCCACAGGGACCTATGGCTACACCTTC. The chain is assembled from TRBV3-1 (or the pseudogene TRBV3-2) and TRBJ1-2; the D region possibly corresponds to TRBD1 (6 bases align). The CDR3 runs 16 residues from the cysteine to the phenylalanine. The kept DNA is CDR3 alone, 48 bases in frame from the first base. The V and J ends are trimmed by 1 base and 4 bases, leaving 16 bases between them. CDR1 and CDR2 were assigned from the germline V gene (reference sequence) as LGHDT and YNNKEL.